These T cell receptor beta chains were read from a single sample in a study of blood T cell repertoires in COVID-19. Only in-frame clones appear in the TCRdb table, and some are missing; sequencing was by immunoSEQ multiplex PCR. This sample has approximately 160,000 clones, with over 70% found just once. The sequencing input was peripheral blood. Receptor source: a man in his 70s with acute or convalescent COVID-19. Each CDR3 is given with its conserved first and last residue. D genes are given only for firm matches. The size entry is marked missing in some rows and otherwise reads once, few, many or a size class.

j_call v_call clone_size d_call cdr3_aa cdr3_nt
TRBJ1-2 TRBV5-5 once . CASSLDTGIGYTF TGTGCCAGCAGCTTGGATACAGGAATCGGCTACACCTTC
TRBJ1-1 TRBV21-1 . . CASSKSPDRGGGTGTEAFF TGTGCCAGCAGCAAATCTCCGGACAGGGGCGGCGGGACGGGAACTGAAGCTTTCTTT
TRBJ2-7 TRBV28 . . CASTPPQGGGSEQYF TGTGCCAGCACCCCTCCGCAAGGCGGGGGCTCCGAGCAGTACTTC
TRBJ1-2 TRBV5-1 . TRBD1 CASSLRGTGLSSNYGYTF TGCGCCAGCAGCTTGCGAGGGACAGGGTTATCCTCTAACTATGGCTACACCTTC
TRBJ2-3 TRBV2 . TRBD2 CASTSRTSRGDTQYF TGTGCCAGCACCTCTAGGACTAGTCGAGGTGATACGCAGTATTTT
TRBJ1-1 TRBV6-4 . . CASSDFFLQGKAFF TGTGCCAGCAGTGACTTTTTTTTGCAGGGGAAAGCTTTCTTT
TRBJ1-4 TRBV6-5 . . CASRSTVRAGKLFF TGTGCCAGCAGAAGCACTGTCAGGGCAGGGAAACTGTTTTTT
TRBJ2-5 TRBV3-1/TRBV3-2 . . CASRHVSGQETQYF TGTGCCAGCAGGCACGTTAGCGGACAAGAGACCCAGTACTTC
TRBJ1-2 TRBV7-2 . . CASSPRSDYGYTF TGTGCCAGCAGCCCTCGGTCGGACTATGGCTACACCTTC
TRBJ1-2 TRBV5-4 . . CASSLEGKQNYGYTF TGTGCCAGCAGCTTGGAGGGGAAACAGAACTATGGCTACACCTTC
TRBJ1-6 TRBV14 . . CATRGPGYNSPLHF TGTGCCACCCGAGGGCCGGGGTATAATTCACCCCTCCACTTT
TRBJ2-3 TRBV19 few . CASSIDRGDTQYF TGTGCCAGTAGTATAGATCGGGGGGATACGCAGTATTTT
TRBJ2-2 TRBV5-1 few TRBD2 CASSLLTSGNTGELFF TGCGCCAGCAGCTTGCTAACTAGCGGGAACACCGGGGAGCTGTTTTTT
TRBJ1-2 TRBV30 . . CAWTGFNYGYTF TGTGCCTGGACAGGGTTTAACTATGGCTACACCTTC
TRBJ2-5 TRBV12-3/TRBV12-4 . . CASSSAFSETQYF TGTGCCAGCAGTTCCGCGTTTTCCGAGACCCAGTACTTC
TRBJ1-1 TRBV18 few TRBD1 CASSPRDRGDTEAFF TGTGCCAGCTCACCCCGGGACAGGGGGGACACTGAAGCTTTCTTT
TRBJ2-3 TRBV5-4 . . CASSLAGTDTQYF TGTGCCAGCAGCTTGGCCGGCACAGATACGCAGTATTTT
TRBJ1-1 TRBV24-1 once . CAIITGFPVVTEAFF TGTGCCATCATAACAGGGTTCCCTGTCGTCACTGAAGCTTTCTTT
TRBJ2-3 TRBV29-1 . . CSVVSAKQKSSTDTQYF TGCAGCGTTGTTAGTGCGAAACAGAAATCTAGCACAGATACGCAGTATTTT
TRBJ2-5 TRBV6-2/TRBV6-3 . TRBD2 CASSSSGGALETQYF TGTGCCAGCAGTTCTAGCGGGGGGGCCCTTGAGACCCAGTACTTC
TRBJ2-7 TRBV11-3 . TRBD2 CASSLGGGRAGEQYF TGTGCCAGCAGCTTAGGCGGCGGGAGAGCTGGTGAGCAGTACTTC
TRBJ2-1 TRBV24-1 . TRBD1 CATSGIRQGAREQFF TGTGCCACCAGTGGGATACGACAGGGGGCAAGGGAGCAGTTCTTC
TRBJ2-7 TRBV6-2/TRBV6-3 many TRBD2 CASSIAGDAPEQYF TGTGCCAGCAGTATCGCGGGAGATGCTCCCGAGCAGTACTTC
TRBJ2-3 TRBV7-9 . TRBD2 CASSLAGIAGTSTDTQYF TGTGCCAGCAGCTTAGCGGGAATAGCGGGGACTAGCACAGATACGCAGTATTTT
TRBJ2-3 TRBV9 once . CASSVAGKTDTQYF TGTGCCAGCAGCGTTGCAGGGAAAACAGATACGCAGTATTTT
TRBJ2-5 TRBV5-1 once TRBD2 CASSLQAGPQETQYF TGCGCCAGCAGCTTACAAGCGGGACCCCAAGAGACCCAGTACTTC
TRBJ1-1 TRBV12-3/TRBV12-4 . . CASSFLGVTEAFF TGTGCCAGCAGTTTCTTGGGCGTCACTGAAGCTTTCTTT
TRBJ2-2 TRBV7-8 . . CASSRIMFQGPRSTGELFF TGTGCCAGCAGCCGGATAATGTTTCAGGGCCCCCGTTCCACCGGGGAGCTGTTTTTT
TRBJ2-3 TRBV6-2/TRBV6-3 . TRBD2 CASSYGGVLDTQYF TGTGCCAGCAGTTATGGGGGGGTTTTAGATACGCAGTATTTT